This TCR beta chain was captured in a study of radiation and T cells in renal cell carcinoma. Time point denoted: blood 2 weeks post-SBRT. Regarding treatment: 15 Gy SBRT to primary tumor, nephrectomy 4 weeks later. Radiation-treated patients gave blood at baseline, week 2 and week 4. The patient's renal cell carcinoma had clear cell pathology. Germline trimming cut 5 bases from V and 9 bases from J; bases unmatched to any gene: 6. From germline, CDR1 is MNHEY and CDR2 SMNVEV (reference sequence). The CDR3 extends over 14 amino acids. Whole-study results and caveats: Baseline intratumoral clonotype presence is unknown without pretreatment biopsies. From baseline, blood top tumor clonotypes peaked at 2 weeks post-radiation.

Notes on this clone: Its antigen is as yet unknown.

Sequencing was performed with immunoSEQ multiplex PCR; in TCRdb, only in-frame clones are kept and a portion is missing. The data show some 120,000 clones, with about 81% seen just once and about 1.9% held by the top ten. This material consisted of blood, taken from a patient whose treatment included radiotherapy and nephrectomy. The origin of this receptor is a woman aged 55-70 years with renal cell carcinoma. The chain employs TRBV27 and TRBJ2-1; 11 bases match TRBD2. CDR3 DNA: TGTGCCAGCAGTCTTAGCGGGAGGGCCGGTGAGCAGTTCTTC. The encoded protein is CASSLSGRAGEQFF.